This is a list of T cell receptor beta chains from one sample in a study of radiation and T cells in renal cell carcinoma. TCRdb's table, derived via immunoSEQ multiplex PCR, lists solely in-frame clones and lacks some. The table lists tens of thousands of clones, around three quarters of them singletons. The material sequenced was blood, taken from a patient whose treatment included radiotherapy and nephrectomy. All receptors derive from a man in his sixties with renal cell carcinoma. Both conserved end residues are part of each CDR3. The D gene is left open where the match is weak. Size is omitted from some rows. Given values are once, few, many or a class for expanded clones.

cdr3_aa: CASSPGRDNSPLHF
cdr3_nt: TGTGCCAGCAGCCCTGGCAGGGATAATTCACCCCTCCACTTT
d_call: -
clone_size: -
j_call: TRBJ1-6
v_call: TRBV7-6

cdr3_aa: CASSSERGGETQYF
cdr3_nt: TGTGCCAGCAGCTCAGAACGCGGGGGGGAGACCCAGTACTTC
d_call: TRBD2
clone_size: -
j_call: TRBJ2-5
v_call: TRBV9

cdr3_aa: CASSLHSVGEQYF
cdr3_nt: TGTGCCAGCAGTTTACACAGCGTCGGCGAGCAGTACTTC
d_call: -
clone_size: -
j_call: TRBJ2-7
v_call: TRBV27

cdr3_aa: CASRPGGFYTEAFF
cdr3_nt: TGTGCCAGCAGACCCGGGGGTTTCTACACTGAAGCTTTCTTT
d_call: -
clone_size: -
j_call: TRBJ1-1
v_call: TRBV11-2

cdr3_aa: CASSIQGWNYGYTF
cdr3_nt: TGTGCCAGCAGTATACAGGGTTGGAACTATGGCTACACCTTC
d_call: -
clone_size: -
j_call: TRBJ1-2
v_call: TRBV6-1

cdr3_aa: CASSPEGGAFSYEQYF
cdr3_nt: TGCGCCAGCAGCCCCGAGGGAGGGGCTTTCTCCTACGAGCAGTACTTC
d_call: TRBD2
clone_size: -
j_call: TRBJ2-7
v_call: TRBV4-1

cdr3_aa: CASSGRQGGKSTDTQYF
cdr3_nt: TGTGCCAGCAGCGGCCGACAGGGAGGGAAAAGCACAGATACGCAGTATTTT
d_call: -
clone_size: -
j_call: TRBJ2-3
v_call: TRBV5-4

cdr3_aa: CAWSSGGGMRTDTQYF
cdr3_nt: TGTGCCTGGAGTTCGGGGGGCGGGATGCGTACAGATACGCAGTATTTT
d_call: -
clone_size: -
j_call: TRBJ2-3
v_call: TRBV30

cdr3_aa: CASSKTAGSEETQYF
cdr3_nt: TGCGCCAGCAGCAAAACAGCCGGTTCGGAGGAGACCCAGTACTTC
d_call: -
clone_size: -
j_call: TRBJ2-5
v_call: TRBV5-1

cdr3_aa: CASSQETGGGNTGELFF
cdr3_nt: TGCGCCAGCAGCCAAGAGACGGGCGGGGGCAACACCGGGGAGCTGTTTTTT
d_call: -
clone_size: -
j_call: TRBJ2-2
v_call: TRBV4-3

cdr3_aa: CASSSTPGRHTEAFF
cdr3_nt: TGTGCCAGCAGCTCGACCCCCGGACGGCACACTGAAGCTTTCTTT
d_call: -
clone_size: -
j_call: TRBJ1-1
v_call: TRBV7-2

cdr3_aa: CASSGGYASPLHF
cdr3_nt: TGTGCCAGCAGTGGAGGGTACGCTTCACCCCTCCACTTT
d_call: -
clone_size: -
j_call: TRBJ1-6
v_call: TRBV11-2

cdr3_aa: CASSERQGRRTNYGYTF
cdr3_nt: TGTGCCAGCAGCGAGAGACAGGGGAGACGAACTAACTATGGCTACACCTTC
d_call: TRBD1
clone_size: -
j_call: TRBJ1-2
v_call: TRBV7-9

cdr3_aa: CASSREAEDTQYF
cdr3_nt: TGCGCCAGCAGTCGTGAAGCGGAAGATACGCAGTATTTT
d_call: -
clone_size: few
j_call: TRBJ2-3
v_call: TRBV5-1

cdr3_aa: CASSPGLGGYTF
cdr3_nt: TGTGCCAGCAGTCCAGGACTCGGCGGCTACACCTTC
d_call: -
clone_size: once
j_call: TRBJ1-2
v_call: TRBV6-6

cdr3_aa: CASSQDFLPYGYTF
cdr3_nt: TGTGCCAGCAGCCAAGACTTTTTACCCTATGGCTACACCTTC
d_call: -
clone_size: few
j_call: TRBJ1-2
v_call: TRBV14

cdr3_aa: CASTLGADTEAFF
cdr3_nt: TGTGCCAGCACCCTTGGGGCGGACACTGAAGCTTTCTTT
d_call: -
clone_size: -
j_call: TRBJ1-1
v_call: TRBV6-6

cdr3_aa: CASSFRTGGSYNEQFF
cdr3_nt: TGTGCCAGCAGCTTTCGAACGGGAGGATCCTACAATGAGCAGTTCTTC
d_call: TRBD2
clone_size: -
j_call: TRBJ2-1
v_call: TRBV11-1

cdr3_aa: CASTRRTDGSPLHF
cdr3_nt: TGTGCCAGTACTCGTAGGACCGACGGTTCACCCCTCCACTTT
d_call: -
clone_size: -
j_call: TRBJ1-6
v_call: TRBV19

cdr3_aa: CASSLSGQGAYEQYF
cdr3_nt: TGTGCCAGCAGCTTATCCGGACAGGGGGCCTACGAGCAGTACTTC
d_call: TRBD1
clone_size: once
j_call: TRBJ2-7
v_call: TRBV7-2

cdr3_aa: CASSLGGGNNSPLHF
cdr3_nt: TGTGCCAGCAGCTTAGGCGGTGGGAACAATTCACCCCTCCACTTT
d_call: -
clone_size: -
j_call: TRBJ1-6
v_call: TRBV7-2

cdr3_aa: CASSHPSGIGGELFF
cdr3_nt: TGTGCCAGCAGCCATCCTAGCGGGATTGGCGGGGAGCTGTTTTTT
d_call: TRBD2
clone_size: -
j_call: TRBJ2-2
v_call: TRBV14

cdr3_aa: CASGSPDGSETQYF
cdr3_nt: TGTGCTAGTGGTTCCCCGGATGGGTCGGAGACCCAGTACTTC
d_call: -
clone_size: -
j_call: TRBJ2-5
v_call: TRBV12-5

cdr3_aa: CASSLQGVETQYF
cdr3_nt: TGTGCCAGCAGTCTGCAGGGGGTAGAGACCCAGTACTTC
d_call: TRBD1
clone_size: -
j_call: TRBJ2-5
v_call: TRBV5-8

cdr3_aa: CASSLRTGGLINSPLHF
cdr3_nt: TGTGCCAGCAGCTTAAGGACAGGGGGACTCATTAATTCACCCCTCCACTTT
d_call: TRBD1
clone_size: -
j_call: TRBJ1-6
v_call: TRBV7-9

cdr3_aa: CASSRQGAGGELFF
cdr3_nt: TGCGCCAGCAGCCGACAGGGGGCAGGCGGGGAGCTGTTTTTT
d_call: TRBD1
clone_size: few
j_call: TRBJ2-2
v_call: TRBV4-1

cdr3_aa: CASRRDRLSETQYF
cdr3_nt: TGTGCCAGCCGACGGGACAGGCTTTCAGAGACCCAGTACTTC
d_call: TRBD1
clone_size: -
j_call: TRBJ2-5
v_call: TRBV2

cdr3_aa: CASSFRGQGNNEQFF
cdr3_nt: TGTGCCAGCAGCTTTAGGGGACAGGGGAATAATGAGCAGTTCTTC
d_call: TRBD1
clone_size: -
j_call: TRBJ2-1
v_call: TRBV5-5

cdr3_aa: CASSPGQGAMANTGELFF
cdr3_nt: TGTGCCAGCTCACCGGGACAGGGAGCAATGGCGAACACCGGGGAGCTGTTTTTT
d_call: TRBD1
clone_size: -
j_call: TRBJ2-2
v_call: TRBV18

cdr3_aa: CASSRLAGGRYQETQYF
cdr3_nt: TGTGCCAGCAGCCGACTAGCGGGGGGCCGGTACCAAGAGACCCAGTACTTC
d_call: TRBD2
clone_size: -
j_call: TRBJ2-5
v_call: TRBV13

cdr3_aa: CASSYSPPGDYGYTF
cdr3_nt: TGTGCCAGCAGTTACTCTCCGCCGGGGGACTATGGCTACACCTTC
d_call: -
clone_size: -
j_call: TRBJ1-2
v_call: TRBV27

cdr3_aa: CASSPGQENTEAFF
cdr3_nt: TGTGCCAGTAGCCCGGGACAGGAAAACACTGAAGCTTTCTTT
d_call: TRBD1
clone_size: -
j_call: TRBJ1-1
v_call: TRBV19